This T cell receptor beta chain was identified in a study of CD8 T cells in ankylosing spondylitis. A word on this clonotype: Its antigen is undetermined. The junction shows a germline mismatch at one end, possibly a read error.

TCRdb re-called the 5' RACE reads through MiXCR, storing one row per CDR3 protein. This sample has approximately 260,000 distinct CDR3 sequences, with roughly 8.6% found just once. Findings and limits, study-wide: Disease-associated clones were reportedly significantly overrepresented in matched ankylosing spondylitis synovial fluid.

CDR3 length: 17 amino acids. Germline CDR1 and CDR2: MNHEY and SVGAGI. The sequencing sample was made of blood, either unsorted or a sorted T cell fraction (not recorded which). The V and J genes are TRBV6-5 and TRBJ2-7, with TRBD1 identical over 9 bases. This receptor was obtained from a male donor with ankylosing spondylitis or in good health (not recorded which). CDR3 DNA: TGTGCCAGCAGTACTACAGGGGGCGCCTGGAGTTCCTACGAGCACTACTTC. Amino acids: CASSTTGGAWSSYEHYF.